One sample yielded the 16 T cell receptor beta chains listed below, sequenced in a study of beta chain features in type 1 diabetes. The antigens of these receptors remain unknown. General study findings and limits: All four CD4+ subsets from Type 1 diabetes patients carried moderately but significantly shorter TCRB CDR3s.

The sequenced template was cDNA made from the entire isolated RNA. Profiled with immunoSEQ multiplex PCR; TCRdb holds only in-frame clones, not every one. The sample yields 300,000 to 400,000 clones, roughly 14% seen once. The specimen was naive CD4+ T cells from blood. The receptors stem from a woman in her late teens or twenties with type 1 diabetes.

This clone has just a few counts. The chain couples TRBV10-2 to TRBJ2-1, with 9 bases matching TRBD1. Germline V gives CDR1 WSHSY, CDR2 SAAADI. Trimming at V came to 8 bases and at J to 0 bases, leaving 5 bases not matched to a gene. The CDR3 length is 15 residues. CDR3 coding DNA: TGCGCCAGCGGCCAGGACAGGGGCTCCTACAATGAGCAGTTCTTC. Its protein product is CASGQDRGSYNEQFF.

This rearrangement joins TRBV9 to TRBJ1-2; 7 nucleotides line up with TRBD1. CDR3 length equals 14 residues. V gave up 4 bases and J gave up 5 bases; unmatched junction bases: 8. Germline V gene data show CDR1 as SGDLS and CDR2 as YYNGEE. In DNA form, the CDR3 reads TGTGCCAGCAGCACCTCGACAGGGAGTTATGGCTACACCTTC. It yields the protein CASSTSTGSYGYTF.

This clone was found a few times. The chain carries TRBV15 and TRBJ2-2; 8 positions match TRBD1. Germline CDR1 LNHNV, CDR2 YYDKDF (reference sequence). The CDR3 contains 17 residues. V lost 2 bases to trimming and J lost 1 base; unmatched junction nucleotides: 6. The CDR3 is CATSRKMGTGNTGELFF. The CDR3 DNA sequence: TGTGCCACCAGCAGAAAGATGGGGACAGGGAACACCGGGGAGCTGTTTTTT.

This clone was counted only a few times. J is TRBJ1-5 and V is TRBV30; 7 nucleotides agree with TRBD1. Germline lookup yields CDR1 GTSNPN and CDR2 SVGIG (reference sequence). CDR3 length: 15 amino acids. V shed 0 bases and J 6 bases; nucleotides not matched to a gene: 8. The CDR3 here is CAWSVDDRVSQPQHF. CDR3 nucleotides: TGTGCCTGGAGTGTCGACGACAGGGTGAGTCAGCCCCAGCATTTT. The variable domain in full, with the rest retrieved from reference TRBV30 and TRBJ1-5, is SQTIHQWPATLVQPVGSPLSLECTVEGTSNPNLYWYRQAAGRGLQLLFYSVGIGQISSEVPQNLSASRPQDRQFILSSKKLLLSDSGFYLCAWSVDDRVSQPQHFGDGTRLSIL.

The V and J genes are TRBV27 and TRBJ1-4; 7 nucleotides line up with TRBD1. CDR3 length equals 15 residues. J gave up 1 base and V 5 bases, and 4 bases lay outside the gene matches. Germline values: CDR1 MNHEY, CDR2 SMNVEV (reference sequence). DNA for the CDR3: TGTGCCAGCAGTACGACAGGGCTAACTAATGAAAAACTGTTTTTT. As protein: CASSTTGLTNEKLFF.

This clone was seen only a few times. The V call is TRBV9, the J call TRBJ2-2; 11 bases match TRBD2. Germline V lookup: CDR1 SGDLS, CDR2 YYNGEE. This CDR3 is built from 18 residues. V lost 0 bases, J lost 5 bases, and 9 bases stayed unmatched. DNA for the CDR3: TGTGCCAGCAGCGTAGCAGCTACTAGCGGGAGTCCAACCGGGGAGCTGTTTTTT. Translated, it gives CASSVAATSGSPTGELFF. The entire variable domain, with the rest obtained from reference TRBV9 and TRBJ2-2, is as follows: DSGVTQTPKHLITATGQRVTLRCSPRSGDLSVYWYQQSLDQGLQFLIQYYNGEERAKGNILERFSAQQFPDLHSELNLSSLELGDSALYFCASSVAATSGSPTGELFFGEGSRLTVL.

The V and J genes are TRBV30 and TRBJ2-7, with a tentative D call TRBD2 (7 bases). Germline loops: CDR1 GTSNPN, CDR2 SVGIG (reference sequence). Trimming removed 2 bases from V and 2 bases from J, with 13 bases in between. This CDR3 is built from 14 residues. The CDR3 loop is CAWSRGALTYEQYV. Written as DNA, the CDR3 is TGTGCCTGGAGTCGGGGGGCCCTTACCTACGAGCAGTACGTC.

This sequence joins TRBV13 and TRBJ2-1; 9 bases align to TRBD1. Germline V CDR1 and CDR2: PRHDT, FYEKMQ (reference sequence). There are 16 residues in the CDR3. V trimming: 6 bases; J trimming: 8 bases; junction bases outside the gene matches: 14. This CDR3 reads CASSSLRGTGFYEQFF. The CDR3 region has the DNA TGTGCCAGCAGTTCCCTTCGCGGGACAGGGTTTTATGAGCAGTTCTTC.

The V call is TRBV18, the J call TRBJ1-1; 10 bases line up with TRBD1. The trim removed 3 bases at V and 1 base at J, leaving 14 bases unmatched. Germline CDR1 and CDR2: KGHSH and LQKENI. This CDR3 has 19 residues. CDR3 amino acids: CASSPRGDRGRYKNTEAFF. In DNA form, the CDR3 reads TGTGCCAGCTCACCCCGAGGGGACAGGGGACGATACAAGAACACTGAAGCTTTCTTT.

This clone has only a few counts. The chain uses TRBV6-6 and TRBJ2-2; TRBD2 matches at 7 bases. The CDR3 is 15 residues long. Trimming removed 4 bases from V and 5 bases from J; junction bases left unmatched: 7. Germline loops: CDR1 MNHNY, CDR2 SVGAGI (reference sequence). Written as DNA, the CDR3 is TGTGCCAGCAGTTCCGTGCGGGAGACGACCGGGGAGCTGTTTTTT. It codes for CASSSVRETTGELFF.

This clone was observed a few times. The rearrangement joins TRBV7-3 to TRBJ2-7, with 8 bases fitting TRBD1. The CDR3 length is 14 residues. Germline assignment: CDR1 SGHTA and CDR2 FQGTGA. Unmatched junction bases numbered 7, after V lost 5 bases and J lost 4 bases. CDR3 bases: TGTGCCAGCAGCCGGACAGGGTCGGATTACGAGCAGTACTTC. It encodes CASSRTGSDYEQYF.

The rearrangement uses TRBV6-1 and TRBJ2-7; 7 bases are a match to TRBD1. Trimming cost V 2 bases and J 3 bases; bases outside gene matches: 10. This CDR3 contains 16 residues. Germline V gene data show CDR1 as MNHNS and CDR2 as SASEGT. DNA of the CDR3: TGTGCCAGCAGTGAATGGGGACAGATCAGAAGCTACGAGCAGTACGTC. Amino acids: CASSEWGQIRSYEQYV.

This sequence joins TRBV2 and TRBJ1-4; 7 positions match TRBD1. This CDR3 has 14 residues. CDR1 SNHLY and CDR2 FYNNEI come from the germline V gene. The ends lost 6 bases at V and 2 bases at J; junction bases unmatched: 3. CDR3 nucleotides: TGTGCCAGCAGAGACAGGGCCACTAATGAAAAACTGTTTTTT. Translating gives CASRDRATNEKLFF.

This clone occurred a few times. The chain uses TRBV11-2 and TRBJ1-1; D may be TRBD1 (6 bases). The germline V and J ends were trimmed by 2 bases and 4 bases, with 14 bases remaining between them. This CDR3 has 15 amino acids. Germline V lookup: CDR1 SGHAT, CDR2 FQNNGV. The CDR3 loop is CASSLLTGSLTEAFF. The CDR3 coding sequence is TGTGCCAGCAGCTTACTGACAGGTTCGCTCACTGAAGCTTTCTTT.

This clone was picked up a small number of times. The chain's CDR3 is CASSIALGGLATVRGV. Written as DNA, the CDR3 is TGTGCCAGTAGTATAGCCCTAGGAGGACTAGCCACCGTACGAGGCGTC. V is TRBV19 and J is TRBJ2-7; 8 positions match TRBD2. Per germline, CDR1 LNHDA and CDR2 SQIVND (reference sequence). The CDR3 length is 16 residues.

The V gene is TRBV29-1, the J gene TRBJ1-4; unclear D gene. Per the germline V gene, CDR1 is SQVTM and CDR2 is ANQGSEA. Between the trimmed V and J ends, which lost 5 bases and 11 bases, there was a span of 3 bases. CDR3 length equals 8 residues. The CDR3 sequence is CSVSKLFF. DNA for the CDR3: TGCAGCGTTTCTAAACTGTTTTTT. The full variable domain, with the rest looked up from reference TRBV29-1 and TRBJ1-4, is SAVISQKPSRDICQRGTSLTIQCQVDSQVTMMFWYRQQPGQSLTLIATANQGSEATYESGFVIDKFPISRPNLTFSTLTVSNMSPEDSSIYLCSVSKLFFGSGTQLSVL.